This passage covers 21 T cell receptor beta chains from one sample sequenced in a study of cytomegalovirus exposure and HLA in healthy donors. Researchers ran the PCR with 60 Vbeta and 13 Jbeta primers. Here immunoSEQ multiplex PCR was the method, and the copy in TCRdb shows in-frame clones only, minus some. The sample gives approximately 110,000 clones, just under 70% of which show up once; roughly 8.7% is in the top ten. The sequencing input was PBMCs. The receptors were sampled from a man aged 25 to 40 in good health and CMV-seropositive.

This clone was seen a few times. The V call is TRBV11-2, the J call TRBJ1-1, with 9 bases fitting TRBD1. CDR1 is SGHAT, CDR2 FQNNGV, per germline. The CDR3 extends over 11 amino acids. The V gene end was trimmed by 7 bases and the J gene end by 8 bases; junction bases not matched to a gene: 2. The DNA for the CDR3 is TGTGCCAGCAAGGGGACAGGGGAAGCTTTCTTT. Translating it yields CASKGTGEAFF.

The rearrangement links TRBV28 to TRBJ1-4; 11 nucleotides line up with TRBD1. The CDR3 totals 15 residues. V trimming: 5 bases; J trimming: 7 bases; junction bases outside the gene matches: 6. CDR1 and CDR2 (germline): MDHEN, SYDVKM. The CDR3 spells CASSVSGQGGEKLFF. In nucleotides, the CDR3 is TGTGCCAGCAGTGTCTCGGGACAGGGGGGTGAAAAACTGTTTTTT.

The rearrangement joins TRBV9 to TRBJ2-6; 12 nucleotides match TRBD1. V was clipped by 3 bases and J by 4 bases; unmatched bases: 8. Germline V gives CDR1 SGDLS, CDR2 YYNGEE. This CDR3 spans 18 amino acids. CDR3 DNA sequence: TGTGCCAGCAGCGAGGACCGGGACAGGGGGCCAGGGGCCAACGTCCTGACTTTC. Translating it yields CASSEDRDRGPGANVLTF.

This sequence joins TRBV4-1 and TRBJ2-3, with D maybe TRBD1 (6 bases). The CDR3 spans 18 residues. CDR1 is MGHRA and CDR2 is YSYEKL in the germline V gene. With 2 bases removed from V and 0 bases from J, the gap between germline ends came to 18 bases. Here the CDR3 DNA reads TGCGCCAGCAGCCAATGGTTTCGGCGGACAGAGAGCACAGATACGCAGTATTTT. It is translated as CASSQWFRRTESTDTQYF.

The J gene is TRBJ1-2, the V gene TRBV27; no firm D call. The V end lost 6 bases, the J end lost 4 bases, and 9 bases lay between the germline ends. In germline, CDR1 is MNHEY, CDR2 SMNVEV (reference sequence). The CDR3 is 12 amino acids. The chain's CDR3 is CASREGPYGYTF. In DNA form, the CDR3 reads TGTGCCAGCAGGGAGGGCCCCTATGGCTACACCTTC.

The V and J genes are TRBV4-1 and TRBJ1-1; D call uncertain. Germline V gene data show CDR1 as MGHRA and CDR2 as YSYEKL. V lost 4 bases and J 2 bases, leaving 11 bases between the germline ends. The CDR3 has 14 residues. The CDR3 coding sequence is TGCGCCAGCAGCCTGCCGGGAACTAACACTGAAGCTTTCTTT. Amino acids: CASSLPGTNTEAFF.

The chain couples TRBV19 to TRBJ1-5, with D tentatively TRBD1 (6 bases). There are 13 residues in the CDR3. With 4 bases removed from V and 5 bases from J, the gap between germline ends came to 9 bases. Germline CDR1 LNHDA, CDR2 SQIVND (reference sequence). CDR3 in amino acids: CASSRDIDQPQHF. CDR3 nucleotide sequence: TGTGCCAGTAGTAGGGACATCGATCAGCCCCAGCATTTT.

The rearrangement joins TRBV28 to TRBJ2-7; D unclear. This CDR3 has 13 amino acids. V lost 4 bases, J lost 7 bases, and 14 bases lay in between. CDR1 and CDR2 from the germline V gene are MDHEN and SYDVKM. This CDR3 is CASSWRRKPEQYV. CDR3 DNA: TGTGCCAGCAGTTGGCGGCGGAAACCTGAGCAGTACGTC.

V gene TRBV7-8 combines with J gene TRBJ2-7, with D possibly being TRBD2 (5 bases). The V end lost 0 bases, the J end lost 0 bases, and 12 bases lay between the germline ends. CDR3 length: 16 amino acids. CDR1 and CDR2 from the germline V gene are SGHVS and FQNEAQ. DNA of the CDR3: TGTGCCAGCAGCTTAGCGTCGGGGTGGAGCTCCTACGAGCAGTACTTC. It encodes CASSLASGWSSYEQYF.

This clone was counted only a few times. V is TRBV21-1 and J is TRBJ2-5; the table assigns TRBD1, which was not confirmed against the DNA. TRBV21-1 is a pseudogene locus. This CDR3 has 17 amino acids. The CDR3 protein is CANLHSDRGRSQETQYF. DNA for the CDR3: TGTGCCAACCTTCACTCGGACAGGGGAAGGTCGCAAGAGACCCAGTACTTC.

The chain joins TRBV7-2 to TRBJ1-2; TRBD1 aligns across 8 bases. Germline-derived CDR1 and CDR2 are SGHTA and FQGNSA. CDR3 length equals 13 residues. V lost 5 bases, J lost 6 bases, and 5 bases stayed unmatched. The CDR3 spells CASSPSGGDGYTF. As DNA, the CDR3 is TGTGCCAGCAGCCCATCAGGGGGCGATGGCTACACCTTC.

DNA for the CDR3: TGTGCCAGCAGCTTAACCTTGCGGGAGGGCCAGGACGAGCAGTACGTC. Amino acids: CASSLTLREGQDEQYV. J is TRBJ2-7 and V is TRBV7-3, with 9 positions matching TRBD2. CDR3 size: 16 residues. V lost 0 bases to trimming and J lost 5 bases; unmatched junction nucleotides: 8. The V gene's germline CDR1 is SGHTA and CDR2 FQGTGA.

This rearrangement joins TRBV6-1 to TRBJ1-4, with 7 bases that match TRBD1. V was clipped by 6 bases and J by 3 bases; unmatched bases: 4. This CDR3 comprises 14 residues. Germline V gene data show CDR1 as MNHNS and CDR2 as SASEGT. The CDR3: CASSTGTANEKLFF. In DNA form, the CDR3 reads TGTGCCAGCAGCACTGGGACAGCTAATGAAAAACTGTTTTTT.

This clone has just one count. The chain is built from TRBV7-2 and TRBJ2-1, with D possibly matching TRBD2 (6 bases). The CDR3 spans 15 residues. Trimming stripped 2 bases from V and 8 bases from J, with 16 bases between. Germline CDR1 reads SGHTA; CDR2 reads FQGNSA. This chain's CDR3 is CASSLPLAVQDEQFF. The CDR3 DNA is TGTGCCAGCAGCTTACCGTTAGCGGTCCAGGATGAGCAGTTCTTC. The variable domain in full, with the rest retrieved from reference TRBV7-2 and TRBJ2-1, is GAGVSQSPSNKVTEKGKDVELRCDPISGHTALYWYRQSLGQGLEFLIYFQGNSAPDKSGLPSDRFSAERTGGSVSTLTIQRTQQEDSAVYLCASSLPLAVQDEQFFGPGTRLTVL.

A remark on this clone: One end of the junction fails to match germline, which may point to a read error. The chain employs TRBV7-7 and TRBJ2-2; 7 positions match TRBD1. The germline CDR1 and CDR2 sequences are SSHAT and FNYEAQ (reference sequence). This CDR3 spans 16 amino acids. The DNA of the CDR3 is TGTGCTAGCAGCCCCCTTGAGAGGGGGCCAGGCGGGGAGCTGTTTTTT. Residues: CASSPLERGPGGELFF.

This sequence joins TRBV9 and TRBJ1-3; D perhaps matches TRBD1 (6 bases). In germline, CDR1 is SGDLS, CDR2 YYNGEE. The CDR3 runs to 15 residues. Trimming shortened V by 5 bases and J by 4 bases, and 16 bases separated the two germline ends. CDR3 nucleotide sequence: TGTGCCAGCAGTCTTCAGGACAGCCCGGGAAACACCATATATTTT. Protein: CASSLQDSPGNTIYF. Together with reference TRBV9 and TRBJ1-3, the CDR3 gives the full variable domain: DSGVTQTPKHLITATGQRVTLRCSPRSGDLSVYWYQQSLDQGLQFLIQYYNGEERAKGNILERFSAQQFPDLHSELNLSSLELGDSALYFCASSLQDSPGNTIYFGEGSWLTVV.

The chain combines TRBV11-2 with TRBJ2-1; 9 bases align to TRBD1. There are 18 residues in the CDR3. V trimming: 7 bases; J trimming: 7 bases; junction bases outside the gene matches: 20. The germline V gene has CDR1 SGHAT and CDR2 FQNNGV. This chain's CDR3 is CASTLGSFPGQGMNEQFF. The CDR3 nucleotides are TGTGCCAGCACCTTGGGATCCTTTCCGGGACAGGGTATGAATGAGCAGTTCTTC.

V and J are TRBV30 and TRBJ2-7; 8 nucleotides match TRBD2. Germline CDR1 GTSNPN, CDR2 SVGIG (reference sequence). The CDR3 is 14 residues long. V trimming: 3 bases; J trimming: 3 bases; junction bases outside the gene matches: 7. This CDR3 is CAWSWTSGGYEQYF. The CDR3 DNA follows: TGTGCCTGGAGCTGGACCAGCGGGGGCTACGAGCAGTACTTC.

The chain employs TRBV7-3 and TRBJ2-7; TRBD2 aligns across 8 bases. The length of the CDR3 is 14 residues. Germline assignment: CDR1 SGHTA and CDR2 FQGTGA. V lost 7 bases to trimming and J lost 0 bases; unmatched junction nucleotides: 5. The CDR3 region is CASTKRGSSYEQYF. For the CDR3, the DNA is TGTGCCAGCACCAAGCGGGGGAGCTCCTACGAGCAGTACTTC.

The chain is built from TRBV29-1 and TRBJ1-2, with TRBD1 matching 11 bases. V lost 4 bases and J lost 8; bases outside the gene matches: 12. The V gene's germline CDR1 is SQVTM and CDR2 ANQGSEA. The CDR3 length is 15 residues. As DNA, the CDR3 is TGCAGCGTTGTGCTCTCGGGACAGGGGGGATACGGCTACACCTTC. It specifies CSVVLSGQGGYGYTF.

The rearrangement joins TRBV15 to TRBJ1-2, with 8 bases lining up with TRBD1. CDR1 is LNHNV, CDR2 YYDKDF, per germline (reference sequence). V lost 0 bases, J lost 3 bases, and 3 bases stayed unmatched. This CDR3 has 15 residues. The CDR3 sequence is CATSREPTGDYGYTF. The CDR3 DNA is TGTGCCACCAGCAGAGAGCCGACAGGGGACTATGGCTACACCTTC.